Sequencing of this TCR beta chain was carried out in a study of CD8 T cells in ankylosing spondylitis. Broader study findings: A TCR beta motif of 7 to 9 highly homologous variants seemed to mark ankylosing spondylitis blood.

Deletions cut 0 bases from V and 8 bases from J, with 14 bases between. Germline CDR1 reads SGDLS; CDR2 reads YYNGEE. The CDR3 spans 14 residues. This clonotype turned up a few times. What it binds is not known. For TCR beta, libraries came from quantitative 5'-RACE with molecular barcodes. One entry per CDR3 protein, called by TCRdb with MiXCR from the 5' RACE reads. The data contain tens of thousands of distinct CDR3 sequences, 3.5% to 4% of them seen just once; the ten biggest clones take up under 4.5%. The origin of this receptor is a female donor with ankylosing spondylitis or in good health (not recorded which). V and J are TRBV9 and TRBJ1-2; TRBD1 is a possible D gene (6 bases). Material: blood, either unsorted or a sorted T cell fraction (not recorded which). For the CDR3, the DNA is TGTGCCAGCAGCGTAGGGGCAGGGGTTGAGGGCTACACCTTC. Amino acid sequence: CASSVGAGVEGYTF.